The 6 T cell receptor beta chains presented below share a single source sample, sequenced in a study of T cell responses to AZD1222 COVID-19 vaccine (dated by TCRdb to the early 2020s). Per the publication, the time point label means: about 28 days (+/-7) after the second vaccine dose. Receptor amplification or capture employed the immunoSEQ multiplex PCR assay. TCRdb took over this immuneACCESS table, retaining in-frame rearrangements with V and J assigned. Such tables are incomplete; in checked studies, under half of the missing clones stem from an unresolved V gene, and the remainder is unexplained. This sample gives 65,000 to 90,000 clones in total; roughly 89% of them show up just once. Jointly, the top ten make up 7.5% to 10% of the sample. The source material was peripheral blood, sampled 28 days after the second AZD1222 dose. These receptors were obtained from an adult who received the AZD1222 COVID-19 vaccine.

This chain connects TRBV2 to TRBJ2-1; perhaps TRBD2 as D (6 bases). In germline, CDR1 is SNHLY, CDR2 FYNNEI. The CDR3 runs to 14 residues. Trimming pared 4 bases from V and 7 bases from J, leaving 14 bases between. This chain's CDR3 is CASSVGGGLNEQFF. Written as DNA, the CDR3 is TGTGCCAGCAGTGTGGGAGGTGGCTTGAATGAGCAGTTCTTC.

This clone has only a few counts. The V call is TRBV28, the J call TRBJ1-2; 9 bases are shared with TRBD1. The CDR3 has 16 amino acids. Trimming removed 6 bases from V and 7 bases from J; junction bases left unmatched: 15. Germline-derived CDR1 and CDR2 are MDHEN and SYDVKM. The CDR3 reads CASSYGTGKIWGGYTF. CDR3 nucleotide sequence: TGTGCCAGCAGCTACGGGACAGGGAAGATTTGGGGTGGCTACACCTTC.

The chain is built from TRBV5-6 and TRBJ1-6; D unresolved. V dropped 1 base and J dropped 6 bases, with 14 bases sitting between them. Germline lookup yields CDR1 SGHDT and CDR2 YYEEEE. The CDR3 loop spans 16 amino acids. In DNA, the CDR3 is TGTGCCAGCAGCTTGACGGAGGGAGTTATTAATTCACCCCTCCACTTT. Amino acid sequence: CASSLTEGVINSPLHF. The whole variable domain, remainder taken from reference TRBV5-6 and TRBJ1-6, is DAGVTQSPTHLIKTRGQQVTLRCSPKSGHDTVSWYQQALGQGPQFIFQYYEEEERQRGNFPDRFSGHQFPNYSSELNVNALLLGDSALYLCASSLTEGVINSPLHFGNGTRLTVT.

This chain joins TRBV20-1 and TRBJ1-1, with D unclear. The CDR3 runs to 11 residues. V was trimmed by 0 bases and J by 6 bases, leaving 5 bases between them. Germline V lookup: CDR1 DFQATT, CDR2 SNEGSKA (reference sequence). The CDR3 sequence: CSARDFPEAFF. The CDR3 DNA reads TGCAGTGCTAGAGATTTTCCTGAAGCTTTCTTT.

The rearrangement joins TRBV5-6 to TRBJ2-3; D is possibly TRBD2 (5 bases). The V end lost 1 base, the J end lost 1 base, and 7 bases lay between the germline ends. The germline V gene has CDR1 SGHDT and CDR2 YYEEEE. The CDR3 has 14 amino acids. The CDR3 bases are TGTGCCAGCAGCTTGCCCGGGGGCACAGATACGCAGTATTTT. Its translation is CASSLPGGTDTQYF.

This clone has a single count. The chain combines TRBV28 with TRBJ2-7; no clear D. Germline V gene sequence: CDR1 MDHEN, CDR2 SYDVKM. This CDR3 region has 12 residues. With 3 bases removed from V and 6 bases from J, the gap between germline ends came to 9 bases. The CDR3 bases are TGTGCCAGCAGTTTGATCGGGCTCGAGCAGTACTTC. Residues: CASSLIGLEQYF. Full variable domain (missing parts from reference TRBV28 and TRBJ2-7): DVKVTQSSRYLVKRTGEKVFLECVQDMDHENMFWYRQDPGLGLRLIYFSYDVKMKEKGDIPEGYSVSREKKERFSLILESASTNQTSMYLCASSLIGLEQYFGPGTRLTVT.